The 12 T cell receptor beta chains below all came from one sample that was sequenced in a study of T cell clonality in common variable immunodeficiency (dated by TCRdb to between 2015 and 2017). The protocol used for the library was the immunoSEQ multiplex PCR assay. Here the immuneACCESS table is served through TCRdb, limited to in-frame sequences with V and J called. Missing clones are a known gap in these copies; in checked studies unresolved V genes cover under half, and the rest lacks a known reason. This sample has tens of thousands of clones, none of them a singleton. The ten largest clones add up to 3.8% of the sample. The specimen sequenced was peripheral blood mononuclear cells. These TCRs come from a person aged 18 to 75 in good health.

This clone was seen ten or more times. The read is 3 residues too short to cover the CDR3 end, so that end is filled in from the germline J gene. The same CDR3 arises from other DNA sequences in this sample as well. The chain links TRBV7-2 to TRBJ1-3; a possible D gene is TRBD1 (5 bases). This CDR3 comprises 15 residues. Germline CDR1 reads SGHTA; CDR2 reads FQGNSA. V shed 1 base and J shed 0 bases, with 7 bases lying between them. The sequenced CDR3 bases are TGTGCCAGCAGCTTAGGTCAGGGCTCTGGAAACACC. Protein product: CASSLGQGSGNT. The complete CDR3 sequence is CASSLGQGSGNTIYF.

This clone was recorded at least ten times. Coverage ceases 3 residues before the CDR3 finishes, and the germline J gene fills in the end. The V call is TRBV7-9, the J call TRBJ1-4; maybe TRBD1 (5 bases). The V end lost 0 bases, the J end lost 8 bases, and 10 bases lay between the germline ends. The CDR3 covers 14 residues. Germline-derived CDR1 and CDR2 are SEHNR and FQNEAQ (reference sequence). This CDR3 is CASSLASGREKLFF. Incomplete CDR3 DNA: TGTGCCAGCAGCTTAGCATCAGGGCGCGAAAAA.

This clone has at least ten counts. Germline is not matched at one junction end, which may reflect a read error. The read halts 3 residues ahead of the CDR3 end, with the missing end drawn from the germline J gene. J is TRBJ2-5 and V is TRBV14; no definite D call. The length of the CDR3 is 14 residues. Per germline, CDR1 SGHDN and CDR2 FVKESK. The CDR3 bases that were read are TGTGCCGGCAGCCTCATGACAAGGAGAGAGACC. Translation gives CAGSLMTRRET. The CDR3 in its entirety is CAGSLMTRRETQYF.

Many counts were recorded for this clone. The CDR3 is cut off 3 residues early in the read; its end comes from the germline J gene. This chain connects TRBV29-1 to TRBJ1-1, with 7 bases that match TRBD1. The germline gives CDR1 SQVTM, CDR2 ANQGSEA. V lost 5 bases and J lost 2; bases outside the gene matches: 5. The length of the CDR3 is 13 residues. The covered CDR3 bases are TGCAGCGTTTCGACAGGGATCAACACTGAA. This sequence encodes CSVSTGINTE. The CDR3 in full is CSVSTGINTEAFF. The full variable domain, rest sourced from reference TRBV29-1 and TRBJ1-1, is SAVISQKPSRDICQRGTSLTIQCQVDSQVTMMFWYRQQPGQSLTLIATANQGSEATYESGFVIDKFPISRPNLTFSTLTVSNMSPEDSSIYLCSVSTGINTEAFFGQGTRLTVV.

This clone was detected many times. The CDR3 end lies 3 residues beyond the end of the read and is filled in from the germline J gene. The chain combines TRBV20-1 with TRBJ1-4, with 10 bases identical to TRBD1. The CDR3 sequence is 13 residues long. The germline CDR1 and CDR2 sequences are DFQATT and SNEGSKA (reference sequence). V shed 5 bases, J shed 8 bases, and the junction held 5 bases outside the gene matches. The sequenced part of the CDR3 DNA is TGCAGTGCTGGGACAGGGGCAAGCGAAAAA. It yields the protein CSAGTGASEK. The whole CDR3 region reads CSAGTGASEKLFF.

This clone has a count of ten or more. The read is 3 residues too short to cover the CDR3 end, so that end is filled in from the germline J gene. The chain has TRBV7-8 and TRBJ2-5, with 9 bases lining up with TRBD1. V lost 6 bases and J lost 5; bases outside the gene matches: 7. From germline, CDR1 is SGHVS and CDR2 FQNEAQ. The CDR3 has 14 amino acids. The CDR3: CASRQSGQGETQYF. CDR3 DNA (partial): TGTGCCAGCAGACAAAGCGGACAGGGGGAGACC.

This clone has ten or more counts. Coverage ceases 3 residues before the CDR3 finishes, and the germline J gene fills in the end. The V and J genes are TRBV19 and TRBJ1-2; TRBD1 agrees at 8 bases. The CDR3 spans 17 residues. V shed 4 bases, J shed 5 bases, and the junction held 15 bases outside the gene matches. From germline, CDR1 is LNHDA and CDR2 SQIVND (reference sequence). Partial CDR3 DNA: TGTGCCAGTAGTACCCATCAGGGGGCGCAGCAACAGTATGGC. Its translation: CASSTHQGAQQQYG. The complete CDR3 sequence is CASSTHQGAQQQYGYTF.

This clone occurred many times. The sequenced fragment ends 3 residues before the CDR3 boundary, so the rest is inferred from the germline J gene. V usage is TRBV13 and J usage is TRBJ2-1; 9 bases match TRBD1. Germline assignment: CDR1 PRHDT and CDR2 FYEKMQ (reference sequence). The V and J ends lost 4 bases and 5 bases, in that order; junction bases with no gene match: 12. This CDR3 spans 17 amino acids. The sequenced CDR3 bases are TGTGCCAGCAGCTCCCCGGCGGGGACAGGGAGAAACAATGAG. Translated, it gives CASSSPAGTGRNNE. The whole CDR3 region reads CASSSPAGTGRNNEQFF.

This clone was found many times. Read coverage stops 3 residues before the CDR3 terminus; the germline J gene supplies the remainder. The chain has TRBV20-1 and TRBJ1-5, with D possibly being TRBD1 (5 bases). V lost 7 bases and J lost 3, with 22 bases in between. The V gene's germline CDR1 is DFQATT and CDR2 SNEGSKA (reference sequence). This CDR3 comprises 16 residues. The CDR3 loop is CSVTQPRVGYNQPQHF. Partial CDR3 DNA: TGCAGTGTCACTCAACCCAGGGTGGGATACAATCAGCCC.

As concerns this clone: The observed sequence ends 3 residues before the CDR3 terminus, with the missing tail filled in from the germline J gene. The chain is built from TRBV5-8 and TRBJ2-7; D remains unclear. The V end lost 5 bases, the J end lost 2 bases, and 8 bases lay between the germline ends. The CDR3 has 12 residues. Looked up from germline, CDR1 is SGHTS and CDR2 is YDEGEE. CDR3 DNA, as far as it was read: TGTGCCAGCAGTCTCACTGCCTACGAG. This codes for CASSLTAYE. The CDR3 in full is CASSLTAYEQYF. The whole variable domain, remainder taken from reference TRBV5-8 and TRBJ2-7, is EAGVTQSPTHLIKTRGQQATLRCSPISGHTSVYWYQQALGLGLQFLLWYDEGEERNRGNFPPRFSGRQFPNYSSELNVNALELEDSALYLCASSLTAYEQYFGPGTRLTVT.

At least ten counts were recorded for this clone. Read sequence stops 3 residues before the CDR3 end, and the germline J gene provides the missing end. The gene calls are TRBV11-2 and TRBJ2-7; D might be TRBD1 (5 bases). V was shortened by 5 bases and J by 1 base, with 12 bases between the two germline ends. Germline CDR1 reads SGHAT; CDR2 reads FQNNGV. The CDR3 spans 14 residues. CDR3 amino acids: CASSPPTVSYEQYF. The covered CDR3 bases are TGTGCCAGCAGCCCACCGACAGTTTCCTACGAG.

A few counts support this clone. The read stops 3 residues short of the end of the CDR3; the missing end is completed from the germline J gene. The chain couples TRBV30 to TRBJ1-2; 10 bases fit TRBD1. This CDR3 is 14 amino acids long. The germline CDR1 and CDR2 sequences are GTSNPN and SVGIG (reference sequence). The CDR3: CAWSGQGGIDTYTF. The covered CDR3 bases are TGTGCCTGGAGCGGACAGGGGGGAATAGATACC.